These 21 T cell receptor beta chains were all obtained from the same sample, sequenced in a study of T cells in Graves' hyperthyroidism and ophthalmopathy. TCR beta CDR3 regions were amplified from RNA transcripts. The HTBI primer set drove a first-round RT-PCR of the TCR CDR3. TCRdb processed the multiplex PCR reads anew with MiXCR; each CDR3 protein has one entry. The table has hundreds of thousands of distinct CDR3 sequences, about 16% seen once. The specimen was blood. These receptors all come from a woman in her 30s with Graves' hyperthyroidism.

The J gene is TRBJ2-3, the V gene TRBV6-1; the D gene is possibly TRBD2 (6 bases). V was pared by 3 bases and J by 2 bases, with 15 bases between. This CDR3 spans 16 amino acids. The germline V gene has CDR1 MNHNS and CDR2 SASEGT. CDR3 bases: TGTGCCAGCAGTGATTGGGCCGGGAGACCCACAGATACGCAGTATTTT. It yields the protein CASSDWAGRPTDTQYF.

This clonotype has a count of ten or more. The V call is TRBV11-3, the J call TRBJ2-3, with D possibly being TRBD2 (5 bases). Germline loops: CDR1 SGHNT, CDR2 YENEEA. The ends were cut back, 0 bases at V and 6 bases at J, with 7 bases in the middle. This CDR3 has 13 amino acids. CDR3: CASSLDWRDTQYF. CDR3 DNA: TGTGCCAGCAGCTTAGATTGGAGGGATACGCAGTATTTT.

This clonotype has a count of ten or more. This rearrangement joins TRBV20-1 to TRBJ1-2; the D gene is possibly TRBD1 (6 bases). Germline V gene lookup returns CDR1 DFQATT and CDR2 SNEGSKA (reference sequence). CDR3 length: 12 residues. In DNA form, the CDR3 reads TGCCTTTCCCCCGACAGGTCTTATGGCTACACCTTC. The encoded protein is CLSPDRSYGYTF.

The chain joins TRBV20-1 to TRBJ2-3; D ambiguous. The V gene lost 3 bases and the J gene lost 8 bases, with 9 bases spanning the gap. Germline loops: CDR1 DFQATT, CDR2 SNEGSKA (reference sequence). The CDR3 length is 11 residues. The DNA of the CDR3 is TGCAGTGCTAGTAGTCGCGGTACGCAGTATTTT. It codes for CSASSRGTQYF.

As for this clonotype: A clone one base away is much larger, so this may be a read error. This chain connects TRBV30 to TRBJ2-7; D may be TRBD1 or TRBD2 (5 bases each). Trimming removed 1 base at V and 5 bases at J, with 6 bases between. CDR1 is GTSNPN, CDR2 SVGIG, per germline (reference sequence). CDR3 length: 11 residues. The CDR3 DNA reads TGTGCCTGGAGTGCGGGGCACGAGCAGTACTTC. It specifies CAWSAGHEQYF.

This clonotype appeared many times. The chain employs TRBV7-9 and TRBJ2-1; the D gene is possibly TRBD2 (6 bases). This CDR3 is built from 16 residues. Trimming stripped 3 bases from V and 2 bases from J, with 14 bases between. Germline V gene data show CDR1 as SEHNR and CDR2 as FQNEAQ (reference sequence). The CDR3 region has the DNA TGTGCCAGCAGCTTTAGCGAGACTAGAACCTACAATGAGCAGTTCTTC. Translating gives CASSFSETRTYNEQFF.

This chain joins TRBV10-2 and TRBJ2-2; no firm D call. The CDR3 has 14 amino acids. The ends were cut back, 5 bases at V and 6 bases at J, with 13 bases in the middle. CDR1 and CDR2 from the germline V gene are WSHSY and SAAADI. CDR3 in amino acids: CASSILGGAGELFF. The CDR3 DNA is TGCGCCAGCAGTATTCTAGGTGGGGCCGGGGAGCTGTTTTTT.

The CDR3 DNA follows: TGCAGTGCTAGAGATCCGGCAGGGGGCAGCAATCAGCCCCAGCATTTT. Its protein is CSARDPAGGSNQPQHF. The V and J genes are TRBV20-1 and TRBJ1-5, with 8 bases identical to TRBD1. This CDR3 is built from 16 residues. Germline assignment: CDR1 DFQATT and CDR2 SNEGSKA (reference sequence). Trimming cost V 0 bases and J 1 base; bases outside gene matches: 5.

This clonotype has at least ten counts. This chain connects TRBV11-2 to TRBJ2-1; the D is unclear. There are 13 residues in the CDR3. Germline CDR1 and CDR2: SGHAT and FQNNGV. V dropped 3 bases and J dropped 3 bases, with 6 bases sitting between them. This CDR3 is CASSFLNYNEQFF. In nucleotides, the CDR3 is TGTGCCAGCAGCTTCTTAAACTACAATGAGCAGTTCTTC.

The rearrangement uses TRBV12-3 or TRBV12-4 and TRBJ2-5; D remains unclear. This CDR3 has 14 residues. Trimming cost V 3 bases and J 5 bases, with 13 bases left between them. CDR3 coding DNA: TGTGCCAGCAGTTTTTCCCCCGCTCTGGAGACCCAGTACTTC. Translating gives CASSFSPALETQYF.

V gene TRBV9 combines with J gene TRBJ2-3; 9 nucleotides line up with TRBD2. Germline CDR1 is SGDLS and CDR2 is YYNGEE. This CDR3 region has 17 residues. J lost 4 bases, V lost 0 bases, and 9 bases had no gene match. The CDR3 loop reads CASSVDPGAGGADTQYF. CDR3 nucleotides: TGTGCCAGCAGCGTAGATCCCGGGGCGGGAGGGGCAGATACGCAGTATTTT.

The chain combines TRBV20-1 with TRBJ1-1; D gene ambiguous. CDR1 and CDR2 (germline): DFQATT, SNEGSKA (reference sequence). This CDR3 has 12 residues. The ends were cut back, 6 bases at V and 1 base at J, with 9 bases in the middle. The CDR3 sequence: CSAWATNTEAFF. CDR3 DNA sequence: TGCAGTGCCTGGGCAACGAACACTGAAGCTTTCTTT.

This clonotype was seen a handful of times. The CDR3 loop reads CASSEEGTPMYEQYF. The CDR3 DNA is TGTGCCAGCAGTGAAGAAGGGACTCCAATGTACGAGCAGTACTTC. The chain couples TRBV2 to TRBJ2-7; the D gene is possibly TRBD2 (6 bases). The CDR3 extends over 15 amino acids. Trimming pared 1 base from V and 4 bases from J, leaving 14 bases between. Germline V gives CDR1 SNHLY, CDR2 FYNNEI. Together with reference TRBV2 and TRBJ2-7, the CDR3 gives the full variable domain: EPEVTQTPSHQVTQMGQEVILRCVPISNHLYFYWYRQILGQKVEFLVSFYNNEISEKSEIFDDQFSVERPDGSNFTLKIRSTKLEDSAMYFCASSEEGTPMYEQYFGPGTRLTVT.

The chain combines TRBV3-1 with TRBJ2-1; TRBD2 agrees at 12 bases. From germline, CDR1 is LGHDT and CDR2 YNNKEL (reference sequence). CDR3 length equals 18 residues. Trimming removed 0 bases from V and 6 bases from J; junction bases left unmatched: 9. This chain's CDR3 is CASSQDRLAGGPPNEQFF. Here the CDR3 DNA reads TGTGCCAGCAGCCAAGATAGGCTAGCGGGAGGGCCCCCCAATGAGCAGTTCTTC.

This clonotype has a handful of counts. The genes are TRBV29-1 and TRBJ1-2, with 8 bases matching TRBD1. This CDR3 is 13 amino acids long. Germline assignment: CDR1 SQVTM and CDR2 ANQGSEA. The V and J ends lost 5 bases and 8 bases, in that order; junction bases with no gene match: 10. This CDR3 reads CSVYSGTGIGYTF. The CDR3, as DNA: TGCAGCGTTTATTCAGGGACAGGTATCGGCTACACCTTC.

This clonotype came up a few times. The chain uses TRBV30 and TRBJ2-3; possible D gene TRBD1, 6 bases. The CDR3 length is 14 residues. The V end lost 6 bases, the J end lost 2 bases, and 15 bases lay between the germline ends. Looked up from germline, CDR1 is GTSNPN and CDR2 is SVGIG (reference sequence). CDR3 in amino acids: CACEIRDNTDTQYF. The CDR3 bases are TGTGCCTGCGAAATCCGGGACAACACAGATACGCAGTATTTT.

This clonotype was observed at least ten times. The CDR3 coding sequence is TGTGCCACCAGCAGAGAGCACCTATCCTACGAGCAGTACTTC. Translation gives CATSREHLSYEQYF. The chain carries TRBV15 and TRBJ2-7; no clear D gene. Germline lookup yields CDR1 LNHNV and CDR2 YYDKDF (reference sequence). Trimming removed 0 bases at V and 1 base at J, with 7 bases between. The CDR3 consists of 14 residues.

The rearrangement joins TRBV6-2 or TRBV6-3 to TRBJ2-7; D uncertain. Germline V CDR1 and CDR2: MNHEY, SVGEGT. V was shortened by 8 bases and J by 4 bases, with 15 bases between the two germline ends. The CDR3 runs to 13 residues. As DNA, the CDR3 is TGTGCCAGCGGCGGTCTCTGGGCGTACGAGCAGTACTTC. Protein product: CASGGLWAYEQYF.

This clonotype was detected many times. The V and J genes are TRBV27 and TRBJ2-1; D gene unclear. CDR1 MNHEY and CDR2 SMNVEV come from the germline V gene (reference sequence). The CDR3 runs to 14 residues. The germline V and J ends were trimmed by 10 bases and 7 bases, with 20 bases remaining between them. CDR3 DNA sequence: TGTGCCACCACTGAGTTCCCACCTTTGAATGAGCAGTTCTTC. It translates to CATTEFPPLNEQFF.

The V call is TRBV6-1, the J call TRBJ2-3; TRBD1 aligns across 9 bases. The CDR3 contains 15 residues. With 5 bases clipped from V and 4 bases from J, the junction kept 7 bases outside the gene matches. Germline CDR1 reads MNHNS; CDR2 reads SASEGT. The CDR3 DNA sequence: TGTGCCAGCAGTATACAGGGGGCAGGTTCAGATACGCAGTATTTT. Amino acids: CASSIQGAGSDTQYF.

There are many counts of this clonotype. This rearrangement joins TRBV27 to TRBJ1-5; the match to TRBD1 covers 8 bases. The junction had 6 bases not matched to a gene; V was cut back by 9 bases and J by 5 bases. This CDR3 is 13 amino acids long. Germline CDR1 MNHEY, CDR2 SMNVEV (reference sequence). The CDR3 DNA sequence: TGTGCCAGTAGGACAGGGACCGATCAGCCCCAGCATTTT. This gives the protein CASRTGTDQPQHF.